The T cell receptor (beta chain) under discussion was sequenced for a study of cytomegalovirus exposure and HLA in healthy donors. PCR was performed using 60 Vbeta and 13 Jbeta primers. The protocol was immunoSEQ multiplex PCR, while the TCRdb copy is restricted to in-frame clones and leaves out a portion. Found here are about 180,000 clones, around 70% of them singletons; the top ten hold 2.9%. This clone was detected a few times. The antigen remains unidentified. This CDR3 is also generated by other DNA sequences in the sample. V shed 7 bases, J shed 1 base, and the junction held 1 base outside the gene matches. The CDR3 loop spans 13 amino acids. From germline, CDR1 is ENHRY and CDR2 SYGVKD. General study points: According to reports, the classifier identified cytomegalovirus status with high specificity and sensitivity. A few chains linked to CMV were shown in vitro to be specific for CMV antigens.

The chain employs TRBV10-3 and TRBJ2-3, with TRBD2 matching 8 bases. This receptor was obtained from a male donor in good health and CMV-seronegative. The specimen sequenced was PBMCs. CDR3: CAITAGGTDTQYF. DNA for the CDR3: TGTGCCATCACAGCGGGAGGCACAGATACGCAGTATTTT.